This T cell receptor beta chain was sequenced during a study of radiotherapy plus CTLA-4 blockade in lung cancer. Background on the study: Objective responses were documented in around 19% of patients, with disease control in 31%.

TCRdb's table, derived via immunoSEQ multiplex PCR, lists solely in-frame clones and lacks some. The table lists tens of thousands of clones, around 79% of them singletons, with around 4% in the top ten. CDR1 is MNHNY and CDR2 is SVGAGI in the germline V gene (reference sequence). The V gene end was trimmed by 7 bases and the J gene end by 6 bases; junction bases not matched to a gene: 5. The CDR3 totals 15 residues. Material: peripheral blood, obtained from a patient treated with radiotherapy plus ipilimumab. The sequence was collected from a human donor with non-small cell lung cancer who had a partial response to radiotherapy plus ipilimumab. Some clones in this sample may be carry-over from other donors' samples. The chain recombines TRBV6-6 with TRBJ2-1, with 14 bases identical to TRBD2. The CDR3 bases are TGTGCCAGCAACCTGGGACTAGCGGGGGCCAATGAGCAGTTCTTC. This translates into CASNLGLAGANEQFF.